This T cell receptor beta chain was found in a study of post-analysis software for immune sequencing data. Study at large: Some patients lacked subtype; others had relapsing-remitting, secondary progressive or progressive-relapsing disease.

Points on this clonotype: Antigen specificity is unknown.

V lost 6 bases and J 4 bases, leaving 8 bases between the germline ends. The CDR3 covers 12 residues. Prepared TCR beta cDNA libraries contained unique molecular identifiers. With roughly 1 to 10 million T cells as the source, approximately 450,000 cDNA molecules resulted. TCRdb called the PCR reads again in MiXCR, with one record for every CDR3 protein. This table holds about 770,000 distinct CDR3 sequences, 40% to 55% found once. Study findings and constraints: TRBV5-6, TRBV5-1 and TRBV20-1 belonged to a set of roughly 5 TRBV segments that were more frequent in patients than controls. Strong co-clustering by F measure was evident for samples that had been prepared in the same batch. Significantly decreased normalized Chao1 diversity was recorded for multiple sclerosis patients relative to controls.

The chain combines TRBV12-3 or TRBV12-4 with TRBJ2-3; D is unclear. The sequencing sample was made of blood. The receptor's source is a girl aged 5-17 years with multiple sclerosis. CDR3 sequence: CASRVLADTQYF. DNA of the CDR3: TGTGCCAGCAGAGTTTTGGCAGATACGCAGTATTTT.